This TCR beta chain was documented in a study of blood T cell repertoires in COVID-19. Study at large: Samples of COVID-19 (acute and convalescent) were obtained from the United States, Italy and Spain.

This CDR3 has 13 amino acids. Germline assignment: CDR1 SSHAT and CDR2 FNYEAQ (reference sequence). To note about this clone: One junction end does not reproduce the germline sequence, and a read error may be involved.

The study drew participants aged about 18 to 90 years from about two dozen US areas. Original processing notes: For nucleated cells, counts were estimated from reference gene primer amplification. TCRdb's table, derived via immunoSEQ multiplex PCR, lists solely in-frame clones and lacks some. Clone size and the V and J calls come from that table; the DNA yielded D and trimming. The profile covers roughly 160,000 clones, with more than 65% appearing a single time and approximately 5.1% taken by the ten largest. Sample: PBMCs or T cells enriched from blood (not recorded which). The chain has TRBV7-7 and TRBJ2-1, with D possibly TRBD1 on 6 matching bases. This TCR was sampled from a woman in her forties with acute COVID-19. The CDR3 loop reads CASSLGTWNEQFF. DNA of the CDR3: TGTGCTAGCAGCTTAGGGACATGGAATGAGCAGTTCTTC.